These 25 T cell receptor beta chains came from one sample sequenced in a study of a mutant IDH1 vaccine in newly diagnosed glioma. The time point: baseline, week 1 (first vaccination visit). Treatment here: pre-vaccination baseline after standard-of-care therapy. Sequencing was performed with immunoSEQ multiplex PCR; in TCRdb, only in-frame clones are kept and a portion is missing. Here the sample spans around 64,000 clones, around 83% being singletons. The sequences come from peripheral blood mononuclear cells (PBMCs), collected from a glioma patient treated with radiotherapy, temozolomide or both. The receptor source for this set is a woman aged 18-29 years with glioma. Some clones in this sample may be carry-over from other donors' samples.

The chain has TRBV7-8 and TRBJ2-5, with D perhaps being TRBD1 or TRBD2 (5 bases each). V lost 2 bases to trimming and J lost 5 bases, with 9 bases between them. The CDR3 has 13 amino acids. Per germline, CDR1 SGHVS and CDR2 FQNEAQ. The CDR3 DNA follows: TGTGCCAGCAGCTTAAGAGGGGTCGAGACCCAGTACTTC. Translating gives CASSLRGVETQYF.

This rearrangement joins TRBV6-1 to TRBJ1-5, with D possibly being TRBD1 (5 bases). V lost 5 bases and J 2 bases, leaving 13 bases between the germline ends. Per the germline V gene, CDR1 is MNHNS and CDR2 is SASEGT. The CDR3 runs 15 residues. This chain's CDR3 is CASSTGLGGNQPQHF. The CDR3 DNA reads as TGTGCCAGCAGTACAGGACTCGGGGGCAATCAGCCCCAGCATTTT.

The DNA of the CDR3 is TGTGCCAGCAGCCCGACTAGCGGGGGGCGGCAGACCCAGTACTTC. It codes for CASSPTSGGRQTQYF. J is TRBJ2-5 and V is TRBV7-2, with 13 nucleotides matching TRBD2. With V trimmed by 5 bases and J by 6 bases, 6 bases remained unmatched. Germline assignment: CDR1 SGHTA and CDR2 FQGNSA. The CDR3 covers 15 residues.

This CDR3 reads CASSDRRGQSVEQYF. The CDR3, as DNA: TGTGCCAGCAGCGATCGGAGGGGACAGTCGGTCGAGCAGTACTTC. The chain couples TRBV11-2 to TRBJ2-7, with D perhaps matching TRBD1 (7 bases). From germline, CDR1 is SGHAT and CDR2 FQNNGV. V lost 5 bases, J lost 6 bases, and 20 bases lay in between. This CDR3 is 15 amino acids long.

The V call is TRBV29-1, the J call TRBJ1-1; 9 bases agree with TRBD1. Germline V lookup: CDR1 SQVTM, CDR2 ANQGSEA. The CDR3 sequence is 15 residues long. The J segment lost 10 bases and the V segment lost 1 base, leaving 13 bases of the junction unmatched. CDR3 residues: CSVEVIQGALGGAFF. The CDR3 DNA reads TGCAGCGTTGAAGTCATACAGGGGGCATTAGGGGGAGCTTTCTTT. Using reference TRBV29-1 and TRBJ1-1 for the parts outside the CDR3, the full variable domain is SAVISQKPSRDICQRGTSLTIQCQVDSQVTMMFWYRQQPGQSLTLIATANQGSEATYESGFVIDKFPISRPNLTFSTLTVSNMSPEDSSIYLCSVEVIQGALGGAFFGQGTRLTVV.

The chain has TRBV5-6 and TRBJ1-1; D might be TRBD1 (6 bases). The germline gives CDR1 SGHDT, CDR2 YYEEEE. This CDR3 region has 14 residues. V shed 2 bases and J shed 6 bases, with 14 bases lying between them. CDR3 nucleotide sequence: TGTGCCAGCAGCTTATACACAGGGTTTCCTGAAGCTTTCTTT. Translated, it gives CASSLYTGFPEAFF.

The rearrangement uses TRBV5-1 and TRBJ2-6; D call uncertain. The CDR3 spans 14 residues. The germline CDR1 and CDR2 sequences are SGHRS and YFSETQ. Trimming removed 0 bases at V and 3 bases at J, with 4 bases between. DNA of the CDR3: TGCGCCAGCAGCTTGGGACATGGGGCCAACGTCCTGACTTTC. Protein: CASSLGHGANVLTF.

The chain couples TRBV7-8 to TRBJ1-1, with D unclear. Germline loops: CDR1 SGHVS, CDR2 FQNEAQ. This CDR3 region has 14 residues. Trimming took off 1 base at V and 1 base at J, with 7 bases between the two ends. The CDR3 nucleotides are TGTGCCAGCAGCTTAGGCAAGGGGAACACTGAAGCTTTCTTT. It encodes CASSLGKGNTEAFF.

The V and J genes are TRBV30 and TRBJ2-2, with D hard to call. Trimming shortened V by 3 bases and J by 7 bases, and 6 bases separated the two germline ends. Per the germline V gene, CDR1 is GTSNPN and CDR2 is SVGIG (reference sequence). CDR3 size: 11 residues. Written as DNA, the CDR3 is TGTGCCTGGAGGGACGTCGGGGAGCTGTTTTTT. Translated: CAWRDVGELFF.

The chain uses TRBV4-1 and TRBJ1-5, with D possibly being TRBD1 (5 bases). This CDR3 has 14 residues. Germline V gene sequence: CDR1 MGHRA, CDR2 YSYEKL. Trimming stripped 3 bases from V and 0 bases from J, with 6 bases between. CDR3 protein: CASSQTDSNQPQHF. CDR3 sequence (DNA): TGCGCCAGCAGCCAGACAGATAGCAATCAGCCCCAGCATTTT.

This clone turned up a few times. J is TRBJ2-3 and V is TRBV2; D is possibly TRBD1 (5 bases). Germline values: CDR1 SNHLY, CDR2 FYNNEI. The CDR3 extends over 13 amino acids. The V and J ends lost 2 bases and 5 bases respectively, with 8 bases between them. CDR3 in amino acids: CASSELGVDTQYF. The CDR3 nucleotides are TGTGCCAGCAGTGAATTAGGGGTAGATACGCAGTATTTT.

V and J are TRBV27 and TRBJ2-3; tentatively, D is TRBD1 or TRBD2 (5 bases each). Germline CDR1 MNHEY, CDR2 SMNVEV (reference sequence). V was trimmed by 5 bases and J by 6 bases, leaving 15 bases between them. The CDR3 has 14 residues. The CDR3 protein is CASSPGTLGDTQYF. In DNA, the CDR3 is TGTGCCAGCAGTCCTGGGACCTTAGGTGATACGCAGTATTTT.

This chain joins TRBV7-2 and TRBJ1-1; D not certain. V lost 2 bases and J 7 bases, leaving 5 bases between the germline ends. From germline, CDR1 is SGHTA and CDR2 FQGNSA. This CDR3 contains 11 residues. As DNA, the CDR3 is TGTGCCAGCAGCTTAAGTGGTGAAGCTTTCTTT. Translation gives CASSLSGEAFF.

V is TRBV7-9 and J is TRBJ1-1; 7 nucleotides agree with TRBD1. The CDR3 contains 17 residues. After removal of 2 bases from V and 5 bases from J, the junction contained 14 bases not matched to a gene. In germline, CDR1 is SEHNR, CDR2 FQNEAQ (reference sequence). The CDR3 sequence is CASSLLFTGARWTEAFF. The CDR3 DNA sequence: TGTGCCAGCAGCTTACTATTCACAGGGGCTAGGTGGACTGAAGCTTTCTTT.

The chain uses TRBV9 and TRBJ2-7, with 7 bases matching TRBD2. Per germline, CDR1 SGDLS and CDR2 YYNGEE. The CDR3 is 14 residues long. V shed 4 bases, J shed 3 bases, and the junction held 7 bases outside the gene matches. This chain's CDR3 is CASSPRGSGYEQYF. The CDR3 nucleotides are TGTGCCAGCAGCCCCCGCGGGAGCGGCTACGAGCAGTACTTC.

The chain combines TRBV5-3 with TRBJ2-3, with D tentatively TRBD2 (5 bases). TRBV5-3 is assigned to the ORF class and has an uncertain function. Trimming cost V 4 bases and J 1 base, with 13 bases left between them. The CDR3 spans 15 residues. This chain's CDR3 is CARSPGLLGTDTQYF. The CDR3 DNA is TGTGCCAGAAGCCCGGGATTGTTGGGCACAGATACGCAGTATTTT.

V is TRBV6-6 and J is TRBJ2-5; TRBD2 matches 12 bases. Germline V gene lookup returns CDR1 MNHNY and CDR2 SVGAGI (reference sequence). The CDR3 covers 16 residues. V gave up 2 bases and J gave up 5 bases; unmatched junction bases: 6. The CDR3 nucleotides read TGTGCCAGCAGTTACGACCTAGCGGGGGGGCTTGAGACCCAGTACTTC. Its protein product is CASSYDLAGGLETQYF.

The chain joins TRBV25-1 to TRBJ2-3, with 7 bases lining up with TRBD2. CDR3 length: 15 residues. Trimming at V came to 6 bases and at J to 9 bases, leaving 15 bases not matched to a gene. From germline, CDR1 is MGHDK and CDR2 SYGVNS. CDR3 loop: CASRGGSIPRGTQYF. CDR3 DNA: TGTGCCAGCAGGGGGGGGTCTATCCCCCGGGGGACGCAGTATTTT.

This clone turned up a few times. The chain carries TRBV27 and TRBJ1-1, with D unclear. Germline loops: CDR1 MNHEY, CDR2 SMNVEV (reference sequence). Trimming left V 0 bases short and J 0 bases short, with 8 bases between. The CDR3 consists of 15 residues. The CDR3 region is CASSLSVAMNTEAFF. Written as DNA, the CDR3 is TGTGCCAGCAGTTTATCGGTAGCCATGAACACTGAAGCTTTCTTT.

This rearrangement joins TRBV6-1 to TRBJ2-7; D is perhaps TRBD1 (6 bases). Trimming took off 4 bases at V and 2 bases at J, with 12 bases between the two ends. The CDR3 totals 14 residues. The germline CDR1 and CDR2 sequences are MNHNS and SASEGT. CDR3 sequence reads: CASSVDSPPYEQYF. The CDR3 nucleotides read TGTGCCAGCAGTGTGGACAGTCCCCCCTACGAGCAGTACTTC.

The genes are TRBV7-2 and TRBJ1-2; TRBD1 is a possible D gene (6 bases). The CDR3 sequence is 13 residues long. Trimming took off 2 bases at V and 2 bases at J, with 6 bases between the two ends. Germline lookup yields CDR1 SGHTA and CDR2 FQGNSA. The CDR3 coding sequence is TGTGCCAGCAGCTTACAGGGGAACTATGGCTACACCTTC. It yields the protein CASSLQGNYGYTF. The full variable domain, rest sourced from reference TRBV7-2 and TRBJ1-2, is GAGVSQSPSNKVTEKGKDVELRCDPISGHTALYWYRQSLGQGLEFLIYFQGNSAPDKSGLPSDRFSAERTGGSVSTLTIQRTQQEDSAVYLCASSLQGNYGYTFGSGTRLTVV.

The chain links TRBV4-3 to TRBJ1-6, with D possibly being TRBD1 (5 bases). Germline V gives CDR1 LGHNA, CDR2 YSLEER. This CDR3 is built from 15 residues. Trimming took off 3 bases at V and 0 bases at J, with 6 bases between the two ends. The chain's CDR3 is CASSQGGSYNSPLHF. The CDR3 region has the DNA TGCGCCAGCAGCCAGGGGGGCTCCTATAATTCACCCCTCCACTTT.

V usage is TRBV11-2 and J usage is TRBJ1-1, with 8 nucleotides matching TRBD1. The J segment lost 7 bases and the V segment lost 5 bases, leaving 6 bases of the junction unmatched. There are 13 residues in the CDR3. Germline CDR1 reads SGHAT; CDR2 reads FQNNGV. CDR3 in DNA: TGTGCCAGCAGCGGACGGACAGGGTTTGAAGCTTTCTTT. It is translated as CASSGRTGFEAFF. Based on the CDR3 plus reference TRBV11-2 and TRBJ1-1, the full variable domain is EAGVAQSPRYKIIEKRQSVAFWCNPISGHATLYWYQQILGQGPKLLIQFQNNGVVDDSQLPKDRFSAERLKGVDSTLKIQPAKLEDSAVYLCASSGRTGFEAFFGQGTRLTVV.

This sequence joins TRBV19 and TRBJ1-5; D is unresolved. V shed 4 bases and J shed 4 bases, with 5 bases lying between them. The CDR3 covers 12 residues. Germline V gene data show CDR1 as LNHDA and CDR2 as SQIVND (reference sequence). CDR3 sequence (DNA): TGTGCCAGTAGTAGGGATAATCAGCCCCAGCATTTT. It specifies CASSRDNQPQHF.

This clone has just one count. The chain uses TRBV5-1 and TRBJ2-7, with 8 positions matching TRBD2. V dropped 4 bases and J dropped 3; count of bases not matched to a gene: 6. The CDR3 sequence is 14 residues long. Germline V CDR1 and CDR2: SGHRS, YFSETQ. The CDR3 region has the DNA TGCGCCAGCAGCCCCGGGCTAGCGGGCTACGAGCAGTACTTC. Translating it yields CASSPGLAGYEQYF.